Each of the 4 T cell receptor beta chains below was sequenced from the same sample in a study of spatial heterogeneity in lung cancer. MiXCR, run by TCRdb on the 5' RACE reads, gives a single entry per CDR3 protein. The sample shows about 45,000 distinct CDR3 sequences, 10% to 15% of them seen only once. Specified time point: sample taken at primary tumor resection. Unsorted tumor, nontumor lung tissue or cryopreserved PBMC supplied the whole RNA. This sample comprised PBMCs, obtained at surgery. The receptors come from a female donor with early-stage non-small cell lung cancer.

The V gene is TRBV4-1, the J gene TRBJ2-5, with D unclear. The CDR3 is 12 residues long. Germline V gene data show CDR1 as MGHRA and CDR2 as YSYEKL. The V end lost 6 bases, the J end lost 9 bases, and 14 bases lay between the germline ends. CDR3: CASRQSSVSQYF. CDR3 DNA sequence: TGCGCCAGCAGACAATCGTCGGTATCCCAGTACTTC.

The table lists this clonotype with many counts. The chain's CDR3 is CSARSTSGGGDTQYF. The CDR3 DNA sequence: TGCAGTGCTAGGTCCACTAGCGGGGGCGGAGATACGCAGTATTTT. The V gene is TRBV20-1, the J gene TRBJ2-3; 11 bases align to TRBD2. The V segment lost 3 bases and the J segment 5 bases; nucleotides outside the gene matches: 7. The germline V gene encodes CDR1 DFQATT and CDR2 SNEGSKA (reference sequence). The CDR3 is 15 amino acids.

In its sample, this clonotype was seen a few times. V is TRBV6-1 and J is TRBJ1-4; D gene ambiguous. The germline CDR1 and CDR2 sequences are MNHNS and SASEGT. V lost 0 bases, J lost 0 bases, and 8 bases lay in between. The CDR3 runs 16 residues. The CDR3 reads CASSEAGIATNEKLFF. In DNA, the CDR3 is TGTGCCAGCAGTGAAGCGGGGATTGCAACTAATGAAAAACTGTTTTTT.

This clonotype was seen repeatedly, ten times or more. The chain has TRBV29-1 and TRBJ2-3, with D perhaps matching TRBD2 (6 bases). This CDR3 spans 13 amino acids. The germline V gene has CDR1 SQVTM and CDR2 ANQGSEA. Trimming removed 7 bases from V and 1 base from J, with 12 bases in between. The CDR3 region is CSADTGGTDTQYF. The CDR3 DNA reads TGCAGCGCGGATACGGGGGGCACAGATACGCAGTATTTT.